The clone carrying this T cell receptor (beta chain) was observed a few times. Its target is unknown. Time point described: week 23, last vaccination. Vaccination comprised doses that each held 300 ug of mutant IDH1 20-mer peptide, plus topical imiquimod. Sequencing used immunoSEQ multiplex PCR; TCRdb keeps in-frame clones, though not all of them. The sample shows 50,000 to 85,000 clones, roughly 84% of them seen only once. Per germline, CDR1 SGHTS and CDR2 YDEGEE. The V end was cut by 5 bases, the J end by 8 bases, with 16 bases between. The CDR3 sequence is 13 residues long. These data belong to a study of a mutant IDH1 vaccine in newly diagnosed glioma. The overall study: Mean patient age was around 40 years; 62.5% were male and about 38% female.

This sequence was found in a man aged 18 to 30 with glioma. The sample in question was PBMCs, obtained from a glioma patient whose treatment included an IDH1 peptide vaccine. The V call is TRBV5-8, the J call TRBJ1-1, with D unclear. In nucleotides, the CDR3 is TGTGCCAGCAGTCCTGATCAGGCGGGCGAAGCTTTCTTT. Residues: CASSPDQAGEAFF.